These 7 T cell receptor beta chains were sequenced from one sample in a study of T cell repertoires in cytomegalovirus infection. TCRdb reanalysed the reads using MiXCR and keeps one entry per CDR3 protein. Among 200,000 to 300,000 distinct CDR3 sequences, about 12% were seen once, and the ten largest hold 1.5% to 2%. The sequenced material came from PBMCs. The receptors were sampled from a human donor in good health (CMV status not recorded). Some clones in this sample may be carry-over from other donors' samples.

The chain links TRBV30 to TRBJ2-7, with a weak D call TRBD2 (5 bases). This CDR3 has 11 amino acids. V lost 8 bases and J 3 bases, leaving 11 bases between the germline ends. Germline V gene data show CDR1 as GTSNPN and CDR2 as SVGIG (reference sequence). CDR3 in DNA: TGTGCCCTGCGGGTCCTCTACGAGCAGTACTTC. It is translated as CALRVLYEQYF.

The rearrangement uses TRBV20-1 and TRBJ2-7; 15 bases agree with TRBD2. Germline-derived CDR1 and CDR2 are DFQATT and SNEGSKA (reference sequence). CDR3 length: 17 amino acids. Losses at the gene ends were 3 bases for V and 6 bases for J; bases not matched to a gene: 12. The CDR3 spells CSASKGTSGGPQGEQYF. CDR3 coding DNA: TGCAGTGCTAGCAAGGGGACTAGCGGGGGGCCTCAAGGCGAGCAGTACTTC.

This clonotype appeared a few times. The rearrangement links TRBV15 to TRBJ2-5; perhaps TRBD2 as D (7 bases). This CDR3 is 17 amino acids long. Trimming pared 0 bases from V and 1 base from J, leaving 15 bases between. From germline, CDR1 is LNHNV and CDR2 YYDKDF (reference sequence). CDR3 protein: CATSRERMRGLQETQYF. CDR3 DNA sequence: TGTGCCACCAGCAGAGAAAGGATGCGGGGGCTCCAAGAGACCCAGTACTTC.

The sample holds a few counts of this clonotype. The rearrangement uses TRBV28 and TRBJ2-3; 12 nucleotides match TRBD2. J lost 8 bases, V lost 2 bases, and 8 bases had no gene match. Per the germline V gene, CDR1 is MDHEN and CDR2 is SYDVKM. The CDR3 covers 16 residues. The CDR3 nucleotides are TGTGCCAGCAGTTTAGGACTAGCGGGACCGTCCGGTACGCAGTATTTT. It is translated as CASSLGLAGPSGTQYF.

This clonotype showed up many times. This rearrangement joins TRBV7-2 to TRBJ1-1; no reliable D call. V was shortened by 1 base and J by 1 base, with 10 bases between the two germline ends. The CDR3 extends over 15 amino acids. The V gene's germline CDR1 is SGHTA and CDR2 FQGNSA. The CDR3 is CASSLVGGKNTEAFF. In DNA form, the CDR3 reads TGTGCCAGCAGCTTAGTAGGAGGGAAGAACACTGAAGCTTTCTTT. Supplemented by reference TRBV7-2 and TRBJ1-1, the full variable domain reads GAGVSQSPSNKVTEKGKDVELRCDPISGHTALYWYRQSLGQGLEFLIYFQGNSAPDKSGLPSDRFSAERTGGSVSTLTIQRTQQEDSAVYLCASSLVGGKNTEAFFGQGTRLTVV.

This clonotype was seen ten or more times. The CDR3, as DNA: TGCAGTGCTAGTCTGCAGACAGGGGCTATGCGGGAGACCCAGTACTTC. Translated: CSASLQTGAMRETQYF. The V gene is TRBV20-1, the J gene TRBJ2-5, with 8 nucleotides matching TRBD1. Germline-derived CDR1 and CDR2 are DFQATT and SNEGSKA (reference sequence). V trimming: 3 bases; J trimming: 5 bases; junction bases outside the gene matches: 14. The CDR3 consists of 16 residues.

This clonotype was found a few times. The CDR3 DNA follows: TGTGCCAGCAGCCAAAGGACAGGGGCGAACAATGGCTACACCTTC. This gives the protein CASSQRTGANNGYTF. The chain joins TRBV2 to TRBJ1-2, with 9 nucleotides matching TRBD1. V gave up 6 bases and J gave up 6 bases; unmatched junction bases: 11. This CDR3 has 15 amino acids. Germline V lookup: CDR1 SNHLY, CDR2 FYNNEI. Filled out from reference TRBV2 and TRBJ1-2, the complete variable domain reads EPEVTQTPSHQVTQMGQEVILRCVPISNHLYFYWYRQILGQKVEFLVSFYNNEISEKSEIFDDQFSVERPDGSNFTLKIRSTKLEDSAMYFCASSQRTGANNGYTFGSGTRLTVV.